These 8 T cell receptor beta chains originate from one sample sequenced in a study of shared T cell receptors in the human thymus. The repertoire was sequenced with immunoSEQ multiplex PCR; TCRdb's copy has only in-frame clones and lacks some. In the table there are 700,000 or so clones, around 85% of which are singletons. This sample was also put to use in a study of human thymus T cells.

Sequenced material: thymocytes. The receptor set was obtained from a girl under two years old with a congenital heart defect.

The chain recombines TRBV13 with TRBJ2-1; 8 nucleotides match TRBD2. With V trimmed by 5 bases and J by 6 bases, 9 bases remained unmatched. Germline V gives CDR1 PRHDT, CDR2 FYEKMQ (reference sequence). CDR3 length: 15 amino acids. The CDR3 is CASSPTAGAPNEQFF. CDR3 sequence (DNA): TGTGCCAGCAGCCCAACAGCGGGGGCCCCCAATGAGCAGTTCTTC.

The CDR3 here is CASSRTGGQPQHF. CDR3 nucleotides: TGTGCCAGCTCCCGTACTGGGGGGCAGCCCCAGCATTTT. The rearrangement joins TRBV18 to TRBJ1-5; the D gene is possibly TRBD1 (5 bases). This CDR3 has 13 residues. CDR1 KGHSH and CDR2 LQKENI come from the germline V gene. V gave up 6 bases and J gave up 7 bases, with 13 bases separating them.

The chain recombines TRBV5-1 with TRBJ2-7, with D perhaps TRBD2 (5 bases). The CDR3 contains 14 residues. The V end lost 1 base, the J end lost 3 bases, and 11 bases lay between the germline ends. Germline lookup yields CDR1 SGHRS and CDR2 YFSETQ. CDR3 amino acids: CASSLRTQDYEQYF. The CDR3 coding sequence is TGCGCCAGCAGCTTGCGGACTCAGGACTACGAGCAGTACTTC.

The chain joins TRBV6-5 to TRBJ1-1; tentative D call: TRBD1 (5 bases). Trimming removed 4 bases at V and 9 bases at J, with 15 bases between. The CDR3 sequence is 13 residues long. CDR1 is MNHEY and CDR2 is SVGAGI in the germline V gene. The CDR3 region is CASSFMVTDQAFF. CDR3 DNA: TGTGCCAGCAGTTTTATGGTGACAGACCAAGCTTTCTTT.

This chain uses TRBV27 with TRBJ1-5; D is possibly TRBD1 (5 bases). Germline assignment: CDR1 MNHEY and CDR2 SMNVEV (reference sequence). There are 17 residues in the CDR3. Trimming removed 5 bases at V and 2 bases at J, with 19 bases between. The CDR3, as DNA: TGTGCCAGCAGTCCCCGGGCCAGGGCCCTGGGCAATCAGCCCCAGCATTTT. Its protein is CASSPRARALGNQPQHF.

This clone was seen a few times. V and J are TRBV5-1 and TRBJ2-1, with 12 bases fitting TRBD2. Unmatched junction bases numbered 15, after V lost 4 bases and J lost 7 bases. Germline V gene data show CDR1 as SGHRS and CDR2 as YFSETQ. The CDR3 loop spans 18 amino acids. The CDR3 here is CASSTTGASGGAENEQFF. CDR3 nucleotides: TGCGCCAGCAGCACAACTGGGGCTAGCGGGGGGGCTGAAAATGAGCAGTTCTTC.

This rearrangement joins TRBV7-9 to TRBJ2-1; D possibly corresponds to TRBD1 (5 bases). CDR1 is SEHNR and CDR2 is FQNEAQ in the germline V gene (reference sequence). Trimming took 7 bases from V and 8 from J, leaving 15 bases between them. The CDR3 totals 13 residues. Here the CDR3 DNA reads TGTGCCAGCACAATGCGGCCCAGGGATGAGCAGTTCTTC. This translates into CASTMRPRDEQFF.

The rearrangement links TRBV7-3 to TRBJ2-1; 8 bases fit TRBD2. CDR1 is SGHTA and CDR2 is FQGTGA in the germline V gene. The CDR3 totals 15 residues. Germline trimming cut 1 base from V and 7 bases from J; bases unmatched to any gene: 6. CDR3 amino acids: CASSLKVIAGNEQFF. CDR3 DNA sequence: TGTGCCAGCAGCTTAAAAGTTATAGCGGGGAATGAGCAGTTCTTC.